This T cell receptor beta chain appears in the sequencing data of a study of cytomegalovirus exposure and HLA in healthy donors. Of note for this clone: Its antigen is unidentified.

General study points: The listing of 150 to 200 TCR beta chains classed them as cytomegalovirus-associated. Diagnosis of cytomegalovirus status made by the classifier reportedly showed high specificity and sensitivity. In presence/absence analyses, roughly uniform sequencing depth across donors was assumed.

The CDR3 consists of 13 residues. Per germline, CDR1 LNHDA and CDR2 SQIVND (reference sequence). Trimming removed 7 bases from V and 3 bases from J, with 11 bases in between. Donors likely had unrecorded immune exposures despite being nominally healthy when sampled. PCR used 60 Vbeta primers and 13 Jbeta primers. Produced via immunoSEQ multiplex PCR; TCRdb's table is partial and in-frame only. The sample shows roughly 120,000 clones, around 83% of them seen only once. The sequencing input was PBMCs. V usage is TRBV19 and J usage is TRBJ2-3; D may be TRBD1 (5 bases). The receptor was isolated from a woman in her sixties or seventies in good health and CMV-seropositive. The CDR3 region is CASNRDSTDTQYF. In nucleotides, the CDR3 is TGTGCCAGTAATCGAGACAGTACAGATACGCAGTATTTT.